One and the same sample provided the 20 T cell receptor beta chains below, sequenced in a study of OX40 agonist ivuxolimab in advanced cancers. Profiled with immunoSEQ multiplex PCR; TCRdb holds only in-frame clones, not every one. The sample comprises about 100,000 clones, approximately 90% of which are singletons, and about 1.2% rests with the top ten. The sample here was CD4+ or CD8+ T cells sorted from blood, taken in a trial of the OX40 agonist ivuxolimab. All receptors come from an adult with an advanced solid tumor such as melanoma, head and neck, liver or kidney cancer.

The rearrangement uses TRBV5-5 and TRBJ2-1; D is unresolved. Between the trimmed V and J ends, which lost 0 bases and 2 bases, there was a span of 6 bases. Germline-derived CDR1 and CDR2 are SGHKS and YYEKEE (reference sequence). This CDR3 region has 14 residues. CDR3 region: CASSLEHPYNEQFF. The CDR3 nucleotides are TGTGCCAGCAGCTTGGAGCATCCCTACAATGAGCAGTTCTTC.

CDR3 amino acids: CASSSRTGSYEQYF. CDR3 nucleotide sequence: TGCGCCAGCAGCTCCAGGACAGGGTCCTACGAGCAGTACTTC. V usage is TRBV5-1 and J usage is TRBJ2-7, with 8 bases matching TRBD1. Germline V gives CDR1 SGHRS, CDR2 YFSETQ. The trim removed 3 bases at V and 1 base at J, leaving 3 bases unmatched. The length of the CDR3 is 14 residues.

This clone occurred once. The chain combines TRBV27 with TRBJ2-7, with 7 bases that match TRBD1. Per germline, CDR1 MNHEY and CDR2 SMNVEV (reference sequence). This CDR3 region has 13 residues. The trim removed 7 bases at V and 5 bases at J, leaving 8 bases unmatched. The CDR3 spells CASIPRGSHEQYF. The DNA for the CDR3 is TGTGCCAGCATACCCAGGGGGAGTCACGAGCAGTACTTC.

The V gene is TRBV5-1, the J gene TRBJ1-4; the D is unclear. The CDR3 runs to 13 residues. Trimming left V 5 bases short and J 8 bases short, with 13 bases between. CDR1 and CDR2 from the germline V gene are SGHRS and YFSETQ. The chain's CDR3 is CASSGQVAEKLFF. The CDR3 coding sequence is TGCGCCAGCAGTGGTCAGGTTGCCGAAAAACTGTTTTTT.

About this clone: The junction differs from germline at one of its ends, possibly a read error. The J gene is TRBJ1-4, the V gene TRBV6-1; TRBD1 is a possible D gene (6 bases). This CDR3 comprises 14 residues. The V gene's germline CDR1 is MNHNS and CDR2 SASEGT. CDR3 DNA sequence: TGTGCCAGCAGTGGGCCAGGGGTGACCGACCAAGGTCTTTTT. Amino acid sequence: CASSGPGVTDQGLF.

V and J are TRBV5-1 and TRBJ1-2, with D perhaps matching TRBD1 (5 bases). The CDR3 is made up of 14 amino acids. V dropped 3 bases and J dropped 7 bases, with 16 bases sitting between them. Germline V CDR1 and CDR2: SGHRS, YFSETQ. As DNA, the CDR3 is TGCGCCAGCAGCTGGCAGGGAATTTCAGGTGGCTACACCTTC. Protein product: CASSWQGISGGYTF.

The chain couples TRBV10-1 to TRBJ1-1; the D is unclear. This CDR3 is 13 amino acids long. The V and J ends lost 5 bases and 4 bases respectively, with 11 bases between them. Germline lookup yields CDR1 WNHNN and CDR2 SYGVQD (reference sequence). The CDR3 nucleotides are TGCGCCAGCAGTAAATCGGTGGGCACTGAAGCTTTCTTT. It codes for CASSKSVGTEAFF.

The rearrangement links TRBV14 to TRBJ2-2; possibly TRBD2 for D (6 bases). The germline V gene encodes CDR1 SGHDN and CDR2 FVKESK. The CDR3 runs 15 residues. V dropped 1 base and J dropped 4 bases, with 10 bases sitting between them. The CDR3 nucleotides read TGTGCCAGCAGCCAAGGGGGACTGATCACCGGGGAGCTGTTTTTT. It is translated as CASSQGGLITGELFF. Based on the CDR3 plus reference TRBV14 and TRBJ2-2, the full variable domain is EAGVTQFPSHSVIEKGQTVTLRCDPISGHDNLYWYRRVMGKEIKFLLHFVKESKQDESGMPNNRFLAERTGGTYSTLKVQPAELEDSGVYFCASSQGGLITGELFFGEGSRLTVL.

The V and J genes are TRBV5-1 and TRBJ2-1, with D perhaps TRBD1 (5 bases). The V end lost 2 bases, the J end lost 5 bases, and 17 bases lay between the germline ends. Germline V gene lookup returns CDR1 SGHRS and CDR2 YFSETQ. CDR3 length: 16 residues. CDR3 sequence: CASSFFSSKGDNEQFF. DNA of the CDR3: TGCGCCAGCAGCTTCTTTAGCTCTAAAGGGGACAATGAGCAGTTCTTC.

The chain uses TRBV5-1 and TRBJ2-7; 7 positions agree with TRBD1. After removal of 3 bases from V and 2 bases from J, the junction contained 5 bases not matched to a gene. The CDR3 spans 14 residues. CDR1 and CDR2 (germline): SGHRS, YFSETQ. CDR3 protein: CASSWGTATYEQYF. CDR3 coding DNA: TGCGCCAGCAGCTGGGGGACAGCTACCTACGAGCAGTACTTC.

The CDR3 DNA reads TGTGCCAGCGGTCTGTGGGATGTCACCATATATTTT. This sequence encodes CASGLWDVTIYF. The chain uses TRBV6-1 and TRBJ1-3, with no clear D. Germline lookup yields CDR1 MNHNS and CDR2 SASEGT. The CDR3 runs to 12 residues. The V gene lost 8 bases and the J gene lost 9 bases, with 14 bases spanning the gap.

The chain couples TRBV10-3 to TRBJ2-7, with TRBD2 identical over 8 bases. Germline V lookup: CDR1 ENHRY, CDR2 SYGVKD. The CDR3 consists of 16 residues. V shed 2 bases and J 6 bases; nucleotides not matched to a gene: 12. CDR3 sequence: CAISEGDSGTHAEQYF. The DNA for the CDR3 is TGTGCCATCAGTGAGGGGGATAGCGGGACCCACGCCGAGCAGTACTTC.

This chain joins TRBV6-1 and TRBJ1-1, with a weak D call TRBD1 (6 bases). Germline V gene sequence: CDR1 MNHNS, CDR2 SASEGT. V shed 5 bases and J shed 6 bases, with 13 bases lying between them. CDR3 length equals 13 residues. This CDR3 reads CASSIQGQSEAFF. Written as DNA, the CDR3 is TGTGCCAGCAGTATACAAGGACAGTCTGAAGCTTTCTTT.

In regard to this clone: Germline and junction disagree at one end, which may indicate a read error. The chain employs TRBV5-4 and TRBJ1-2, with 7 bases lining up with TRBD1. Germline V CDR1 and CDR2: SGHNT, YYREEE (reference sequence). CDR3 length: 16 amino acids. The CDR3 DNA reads TGCGCCAGCAGCTTCCAACTGACAGGGCTACTTGATGGCTACACCTTC. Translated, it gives CASSFQLTGLLDGYTF.

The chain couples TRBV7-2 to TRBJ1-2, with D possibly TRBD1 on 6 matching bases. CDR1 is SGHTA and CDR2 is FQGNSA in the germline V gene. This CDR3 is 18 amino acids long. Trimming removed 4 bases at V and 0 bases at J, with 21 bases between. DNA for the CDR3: TGTGCCAGCAGCTCCCTTTCGGGGGCCGGGGGAGCTAACTATGGCTACACCTTC. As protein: CASSSLSGAGGANYGYTF.

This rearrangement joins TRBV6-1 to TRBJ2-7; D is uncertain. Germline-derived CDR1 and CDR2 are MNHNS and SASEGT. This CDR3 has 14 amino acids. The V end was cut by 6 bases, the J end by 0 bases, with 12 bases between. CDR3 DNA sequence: TGTGCCAGCAGCTCACAGCGATTCTCCTACGAGCAGTACTTC. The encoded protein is CASSSQRFSYEQYF.

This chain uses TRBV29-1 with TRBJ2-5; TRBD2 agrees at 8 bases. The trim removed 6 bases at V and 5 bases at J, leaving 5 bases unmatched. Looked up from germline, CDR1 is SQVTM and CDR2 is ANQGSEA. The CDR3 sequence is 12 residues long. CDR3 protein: CSVRGGSETQYF. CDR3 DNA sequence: TGCAGCGTCCGGGGGGGCTCGGAGACCCAGTACTTC.

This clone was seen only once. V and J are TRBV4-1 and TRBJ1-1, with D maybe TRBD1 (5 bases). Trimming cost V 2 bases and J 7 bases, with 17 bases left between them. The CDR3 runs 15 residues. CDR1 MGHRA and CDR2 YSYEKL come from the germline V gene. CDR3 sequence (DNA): TGCGCCAGCAGCCAAAAACGGGGCGGGGGTGATGAAGCTTTCTTT. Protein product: CASSQKRGGGDEAFF.

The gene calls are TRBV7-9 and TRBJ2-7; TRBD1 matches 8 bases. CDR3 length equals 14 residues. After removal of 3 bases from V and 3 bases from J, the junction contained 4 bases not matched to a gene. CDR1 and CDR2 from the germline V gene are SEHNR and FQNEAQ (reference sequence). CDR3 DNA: TGTGCCAGCAGCTTCGGACAGGGTCTCTACGAGCAGTACTTC. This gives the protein CASSFGQGLYEQYF.

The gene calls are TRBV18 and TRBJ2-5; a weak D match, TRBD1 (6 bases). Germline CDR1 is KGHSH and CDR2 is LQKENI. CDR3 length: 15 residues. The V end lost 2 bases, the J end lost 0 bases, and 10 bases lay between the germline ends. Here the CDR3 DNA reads TGTGCCAGCTCACCAATGAACAGGGACCAAGAGACCCAGTACTTC. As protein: CASSPMNRDQETQYF.